This T cell receptor (beta chain) was sequenced during a study of shared clonotypes between healthy human individuals. Profiled with immunoSEQ multiplex PCR; TCRdb holds only in-frame clones, not every one. The table shows 950,000 to 1,100,000 clones, with around three quarters occurring only once. V trimming: 8 bases; J trimming: 4 bases; junction bases outside the gene matches: 10. The CDR3 covers 14 residues. CDR1 LNHDA and CDR2 SQIVND come from the germline V gene (reference sequence). The chain couples TRBV19 to TRBJ2-7; 8 bases fit TRBD2. The TCR comes from a man aged 18 to 35 in good health. Some clones in this sample may be carry-over from other donors' samples. Source material: memory CD4+ T cells from PBMCs. This sample's subset: CD45RA-negative fraction. For the CDR3, the DNA is TGTGCCAGTGGCGCGGGGGGCGCAAGGTACGAGCAGTACTTC. Its translation is CASGAGGARYEQYF.